This TCR beta chain was sequenced in a study of T cells in Graves' hyperthyroidism and ophthalmopathy. This clonotype was observed at least ten times. Its antigen is currently unknown. The study, taken as a whole, reports: Patients with ophthalmopathy were separated from those with stable hyperthyroidism by a 13 V-J model. In the blood, most expanded thyroid clonotypes above 0.001 appeared as well.

RNA transcripts provided the source from which TCR beta CDR3 regions were amplified. Primed by the HTBI set, a first-round RT-PCR was run on the TCR CDR3. TCRdb processed the multiplex PCR reads anew with MiXCR; each CDR3 protein has one entry. The table has 750,000 to 900,000 distinct CDR3 sequences, over 35% seen once. Stable disease denoted Graves' hyperthyroidism without ophthalmopathy progression within 18 months. Approximately 9.3 ml of fresh peripheral blood supplied the PBMCs. The source of this sequence is a young man with Graves' hyperthyroidism. Material: blood.

CDR3: CASSIGRGDAFF. The CDR3 DNA follows: TGTGCCAGTAGTATTGGCAGGGGGGACGCTTTCTTT. The chain couples TRBV19 to TRBJ1-1; TRBD1 agrees at 7 bases. The CDR3 sequence is 12 residues long. The germline gives CDR1 LNHDA, CDR2 SQIVND (reference sequence). The V segment lost 3 bases and the J segment 11 bases; nucleotides outside the gene matches: 6. The full variable domain, rest sourced from reference TRBV19 and TRBJ1-1, is DGGITQSPKYLFRKEGQNVTLSCEQNLNHDAMYWYRQDPGQGLRLIYYSQIVNDFQKGDIAEGYSVSREKKESFPLTVTSAQKNPTAFYLCASSIGRGDAFFGQGTRLTVV.